Listed below are T cell receptor beta chains from one sample, sequenced in a study of shared clonotypes between healthy human individuals. Data came from immunoSEQ multiplex PCR; TCRdb stores just in-frame clones and leaves some out. The table lists roughly 2.2 million clones, approximately 93% of them singletons. The source material was naive CD4+ T cells from PBMCs. These receptors all stem from a man between 18 and 29 years old in good health. Some clones in this sample may be carry-over from other donors' samples. CDR3s include the opening cysteine and the closing phenylalanine or tryptophan. Only part of the rows carry a size: once, few, many, or a class if the clone is expanded.

TRBV27 . CASSLFRLTEAFF
TRBV6-5 once CASSFSGGQNYGYTF
TRBV28 . CASGQTKYGNTIYF
TRBV20-1 . CSAGSVETQYF
TRBV2 . CASSVGLGLRGQYF
TRBV28 . CASTKTGAQETQYF
TRBV6-1 once CASNPTGDSLETQYF
TRBV9 . CASSPWADNTGELFF
TRBV28 . CASSFHRQGAYYEQHF
TRBV6-5 once CASSYSLASSSYEQYF
TRBV5-1 few CASSTGTATDTQYF
TRBV6-6 . CASGSRRGQPQHF
TRBV7-2 once CASSLILTNQETQYF
TRBV11-2 . CASSTRGQGRSYEQYF
TRBV5-4 . CASSLGGAHQETQYF
TRBV5-1 . CASSLALGITGELFF
TRBV11-2 . CASSLDGSRPTQYF
TRBV7-9 . CASSFDWENVGKADTIYF
TRBV5-8 once CASSLIQQETQYF
TRBV7-9 . CASSLAGERNEQFF
TRBV27 . CASSLWTSGRQGEQFF
TRBV6-5 . CASSYSGGLKGETQYF
TRBV28 . CASSSGQASNQPQHF
TRBV5-1 . CASSSGLAGGPYNEQFF
TRBV28 few CASSLIRASAFF
TRBV27 . CASSRGLAGSYEQYF
TRBV4-2 once CASSPSPGTGYDEQYF
TRBV30 . CAWSVPFRDRALLSSYNEQFF
TRBV5-4 . CASSLKTANTGELFF
TRBV10-1 . CASSDRNPTGADQTKGF
TRBV29-1 . CSVEEQRLQFF
TRBV7-2 . CASSLLGSRSYEQYF
TRBV29-1 . CSVGLQTGYGYTF
TRBV5-1 . CASSSLQGYAQYF
TRBV7-8 . CASSAGTAGTNEKLFF
TRBV18 . CASSLYSGGYEQYF
TRBV18 few CASSPTLDSWELFF
TRBV7-9 . CASSLARGTQETQYF
TRBV2 . CASRVGGRGYEQYF
TRBV11-2 . CASSSPGQGDNEQFF
TRBV30 . CAWSVAPLGEQYF
TRBV6-6 . CASSYETGGAYEQYF
TRBV28 . CASSLGGGDLTPQHF
TRBV28 . CASSQMGLEREQFF
TRBV7-2 . CASSLDHRSSYEQYF
TRBV18 . CASSVGGGTPSTEAFF
TRBV30 . CAWIGDGETQYF
TRBV19 . CASSMKSGTSRGLPAGYTF
TRBV28 . CASSLISDEQFF
TRBV7-9 few CASSVRLMTGKSNYGYTF
TRBV18 . CASSPRGATEAFF
TRBV19 . CASSIDFNRRTNEKLFF
TRBV2 once CASGWDRGYEQYF
TRBV9 . CASSVDNAGEQFF
TRBV7-9 few CASSLVGSNIQYF
TRBV7-2 . CACSLWGEGETQYF
TRBV4-2 . CASSQPSGPGGTGELFF
TRBV29-1 . CSVERARPDTQYF
TRBV5-1 . CASSLGAYEKLFF
TRBV5-6 . CASSSLAGAGELFF